This entry is about one T cell receptor (beta chain). What it recognizes is unknown. It is unclear where the CDR3 begins or ends on the DNA, so no DNA is shown, and the CDR3 is as TCRdb lists it. This sample stems from a study of cytomegalovirus exposure and HLA in healthy donors. Study in general: In a later analysis, it was reported that the 110 or so validation repertoires had been produced on the same platform as the roughly 650 repertoires belonging to the first cohort.

Study-wide results and caveats: 164 TCR beta chains were listed as cytomegalovirus-associated. Testing in vitro showed three CMV-associated chains specific for CMV antigens. Most TCR sequences were uncommon, yet certain public TCRs appeared in many donors.

Produced via immunoSEQ multiplex PCR; TCRdb's table is partial and in-frame only. The sample lists tens of thousands of clones; around 97% were seen once. Germline CDR1 reads MDHEN; CDR2 reads SYDVKM. The CDR3 totals 11 residues, both ends included. This TCR derives from a woman younger than 35 in good health and CMV-seropositive. The material sequenced was PBMCs. The chain carries TRBV28 and TRBJ1-3; TRBD1 was called by the table and not checked on the DNA. The CDR3 here is CASSFATGIDF.